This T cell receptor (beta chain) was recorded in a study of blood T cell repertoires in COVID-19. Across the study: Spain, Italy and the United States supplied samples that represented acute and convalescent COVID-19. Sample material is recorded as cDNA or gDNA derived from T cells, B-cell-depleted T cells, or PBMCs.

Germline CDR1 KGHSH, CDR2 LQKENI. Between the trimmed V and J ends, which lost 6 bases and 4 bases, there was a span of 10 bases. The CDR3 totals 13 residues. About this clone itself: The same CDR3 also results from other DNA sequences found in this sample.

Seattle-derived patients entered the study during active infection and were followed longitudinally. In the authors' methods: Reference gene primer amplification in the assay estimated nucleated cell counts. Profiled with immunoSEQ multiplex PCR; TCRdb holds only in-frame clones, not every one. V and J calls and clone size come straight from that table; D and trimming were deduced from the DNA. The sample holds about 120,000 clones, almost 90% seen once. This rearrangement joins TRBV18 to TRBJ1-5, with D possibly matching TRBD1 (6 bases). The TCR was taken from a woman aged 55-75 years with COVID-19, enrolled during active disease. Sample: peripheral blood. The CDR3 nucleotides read TGTGCCAGCTCCCCAGACAGGAATCAGCCCCAGCATTTT. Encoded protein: CASSPDRNQPQHF.